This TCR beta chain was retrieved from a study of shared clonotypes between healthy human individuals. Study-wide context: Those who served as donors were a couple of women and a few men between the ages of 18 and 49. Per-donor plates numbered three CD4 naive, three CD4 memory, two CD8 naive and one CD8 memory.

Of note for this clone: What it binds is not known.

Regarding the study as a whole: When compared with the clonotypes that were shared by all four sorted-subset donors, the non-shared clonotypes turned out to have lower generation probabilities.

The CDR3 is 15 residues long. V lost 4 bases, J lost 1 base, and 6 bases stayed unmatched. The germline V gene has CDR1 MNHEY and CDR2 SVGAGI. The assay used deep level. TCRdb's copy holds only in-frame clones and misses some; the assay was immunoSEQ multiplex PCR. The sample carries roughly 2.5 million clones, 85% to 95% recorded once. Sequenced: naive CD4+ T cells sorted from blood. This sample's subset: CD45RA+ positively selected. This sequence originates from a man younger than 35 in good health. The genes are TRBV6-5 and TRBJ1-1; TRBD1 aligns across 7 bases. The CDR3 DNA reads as TGTGCCAGCAGTTCGTCGACAGGGTGGAACACTGAAGCTTTCTTT. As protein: CASSSSTGWNTEAFF.